The 3 T cell receptor beta chains below were found in one sample sequenced in a study of tumor-infiltrating lymphocytes in primary liver carcinoma (dated by TCRdb to the late 2010s). TCRdb records Illumina HiSeq 2500 as the sequencer. A constant-region primer and ProtoScript II reverse transcriptase were used to reverse-transcribe TCRbeta-specific cDNA from about 0.55 ug total RNA. The TCRbeta libraries were prepared through three rounds of nested multiplex PCR following a slightly modified ARM-PCR procedure. Multiplex TRBV1-TRBV30 forward primers and a Cbeta reverse primer were used in the first two PCR rounds, each of which was run for approximately 10 cycles. TCRdb took the public reads, trimmed them with fastp at Q25, ran MiXCR for clone calling and kept in-frame beta chains. Each entry merges the rows of one CDR3 protein and shows their most common DNA and genes. Here the sample has 330,000 or so distinct CDR3 sequences; about 61% occur a single time. 5.5% to 8% of the sample is taken by the ten largest.

Blood RNA was extracted from unsorted whole blood with TRIzol reagent; germline DNA came from the DNeasy Blood & Tissue kit. Sequenced material: peripheral blood. These TCRs come from a man between 35 and 55 years old with primary liver carcinoma and hepatitis B virus infection.

Comment on this clonotype: At one boundary the junction diverges from the germline segment, which might be a read error. The rearrangement joins TRBV5-4 to TRBJ1-1; 8 nucleotides line up with TRBD1. The germline V gene encodes CDR1 SGHNT and CDR2 YYREEE (reference sequence). CDR3 size: 15 residues. CDR3 in amino acids: CASSIRTGQNTEVFF. CDR3 nucleotides: TGTGCCAGTAGCATACGGACAGGGCAGAACACTGAAGTTTTCTTT.

Comment on this clonotype: A read error is likely, as this CDR3 ends without the conserved phenylalanine or tryptophan. The chain combines TRBV5-4 with TRBJ2-7; TRBD1 is a possible D gene (6 bases). V gave up 0 bases and J gave up 4 bases, with 14 bases separating them. This CDR3 is 15 amino acids long. CDR1 and CDR2 (germline): SGHNT, YYREEE (reference sequence). The CDR3 sequence: CASSLGQGTLYEQYL. The CDR3 nucleotides read TGTGCCAGCAGCTTGGGGCAGGGGACCCTATACGAGCAGTACCTC.

This clonotype was observed a handful of times. The rearrangement joins TRBV11-2 to TRBJ2-3, with D possibly being TRBD1 (5 bases). Germline-derived CDR1 and CDR2 are SGHAT and FQNNGV. This CDR3 has 17 amino acids. Trimming took off 9 bases at V and 4 bases at J, with 26 bases between the two ends. The CDR3: CASTLGPPGSSADTQYF. The CDR3, as DNA: TGTGCCAGTACCCTAGGGCCCCCAGGGTCTTCGGCAGATACGCAGTATTTT.